Sequencing of this T cell receptor beta chain was carried out in a study of shared clonotypes between healthy human individuals. Naive CD8 cells lacked CD45RO, underwent positive selection for CCR7 and left out terminally differentiated effector memory CD45RA+ cells. Caucasian adults living in Nashville, Tennessee, provided all samples. Researchers ran the assay at a deep level. TCRdb keeps only in-frame clones here, not all; method: immunoSEQ multiplex PCR. This table has approximately 740,000 clones, almost 95% appearing once. Turning to this clone: The antigen is not known.

General study points: Shared across a few donors were around 4.7% of the naive CD4 clonotypes. In having few donors, the study represented limited genetic and exposure-history diversity.

The specimen was naive CD8+ T cells sorted from blood. The TCR sequence derives from a man aged 25-45 years in good health.

For the CDR3, the DNA is TGCGCCAGCAGCCAAGATTTAGCGGGAGGGCACACAGATACGCAGTATTTT. It is translated as CASSQDLAGGHTDTQYF. The V call is TRBV4-3, the J call TRBJ2-3; 11 bases match TRBD2. The CDR3 is 17 residues long. The junction had 4 bases not matched to a gene; V was cut back by 0 bases and J by 2 bases. Germline V CDR1 and CDR2: LGHNA, YSLEER.